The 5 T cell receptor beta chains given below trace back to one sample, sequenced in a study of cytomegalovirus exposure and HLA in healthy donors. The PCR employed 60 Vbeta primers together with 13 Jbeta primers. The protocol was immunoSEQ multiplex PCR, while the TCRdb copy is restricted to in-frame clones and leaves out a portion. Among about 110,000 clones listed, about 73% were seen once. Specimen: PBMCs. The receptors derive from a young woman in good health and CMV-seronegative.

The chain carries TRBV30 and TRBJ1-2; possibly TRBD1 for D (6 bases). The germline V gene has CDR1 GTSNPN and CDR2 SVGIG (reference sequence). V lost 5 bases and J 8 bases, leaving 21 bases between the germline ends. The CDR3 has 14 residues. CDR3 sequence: CAWGTDSIYEGYTF. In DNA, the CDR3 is TGTGCCTGGGGCACGGACAGTATCTATGAGGGCTACACCTTC.

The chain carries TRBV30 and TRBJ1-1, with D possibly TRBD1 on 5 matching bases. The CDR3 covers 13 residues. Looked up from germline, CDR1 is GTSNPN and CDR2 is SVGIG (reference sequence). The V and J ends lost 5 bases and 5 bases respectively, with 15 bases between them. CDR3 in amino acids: CAWEPGLTTEAFF. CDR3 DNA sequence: TGTGCCTGGGAGCCGGGACTTACTACTGAAGCTTTCTTT.

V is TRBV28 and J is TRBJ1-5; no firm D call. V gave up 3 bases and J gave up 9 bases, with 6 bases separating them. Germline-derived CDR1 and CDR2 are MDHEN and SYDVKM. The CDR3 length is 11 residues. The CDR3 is CASSFEGPQHF. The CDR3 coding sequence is TGTGCCAGCAGTTTCGAGGGGCCCCAGCATTTT.

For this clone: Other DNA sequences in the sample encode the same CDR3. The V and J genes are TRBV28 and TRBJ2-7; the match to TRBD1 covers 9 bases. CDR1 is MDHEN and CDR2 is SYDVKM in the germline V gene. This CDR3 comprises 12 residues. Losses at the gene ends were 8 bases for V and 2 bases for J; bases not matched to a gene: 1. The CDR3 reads CASRTGAYEQYF. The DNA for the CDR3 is TGTGCCAGCCGGACAGGGGCCTACGAGCAGTACTTC.

The CDR3 loop reads CASSPKQVNTEAFF. CDR3 bases: TGTGCCAGCAGCCCTAAGCAGGTCAACACTGAAGCTTTCTTT. J is TRBJ1-1 and V is TRBV7-9; D gene ambiguous. Trimming removed 5 bases from V and 2 bases from J, with 12 bases in between. Germline V gives CDR1 SEHNR, CDR2 FQNEAQ (reference sequence). CDR3 length: 14 residues.